The rows below give T cell receptor beta chains drawn from one sample of a study of T cells in tuberculosis. TCRdb keeps only in-frame clones here, not all; method: immunoSEQ multiplex PCR. The table has 35,000 to 55,000 clones, about 95% seen once; the top ten hold less than 9.5%. Sequences were obtained from PBMCs. These receptor sequences come from a donor aged 10 to 29 with latent tuberculosis or without tuberculosis infection. The CDR3 runs from the conserved cysteine through the conserved F or W. A D gene is named only where the DNA matches it firmly. Clone size, where shown, is once, few, many, or a class for clones that have expanded.

j_call: TRBJ2-2
d_call: NA
v_call: TRBV19
clone_size: NA
cdr3_nt: TGTGCCAGTAGTCCCTCGAGCGGGGAGCTGTTTTTT
cdr3_aa: CASSPSSGELFF

j_call: TRBJ1-6
d_call: TRBD1
v_call: TRBV12-5
clone_size: NA
cdr3_nt: TGTGCTAGTGTTCTGACAGGGATGGGTTCACCCCTCCACTTT
cdr3_aa: CASVLTGMGSPLHF

j_call: TRBJ2-7
d_call: NA
v_call: TRBV7-6
clone_size: NA
cdr3_nt: TGTGCCAGCAGCTTCTACCCGCCACGAGGTGGTACCTACGAGCAGTACTTC
cdr3_aa: CASSFYPPRGGTYEQYF

j_call: TRBJ2-3
d_call: NA
v_call: TRBV11-2
clone_size: NA
cdr3_nt: TGTGCCAGCAGCCAGAGAATAGGGGCCGAAAGATATACGCAGTATTTT
cdr3_aa: CASSQRIGAERYTQYF

j_call: TRBJ1-5
d_call: NA
v_call: TRBV19
clone_size: once
cdr3_nt: TGTGCCAGTCAAGACCGGGGAGGTCAGCCCCAGCATTTT
cdr3_aa: CASQDRGGQPQHF

j_call: TRBJ2-3
d_call: NA
v_call: TRBV19
clone_size: NA
cdr3_nt: TGTGCCAGTAGTATAGTAGGGGCCCATGCGGCATTGGATACGCAGTATTTT
cdr3_aa: CASSIVGAHAALDTQYF

j_call: TRBJ1-4
d_call: NA
v_call: TRBV19
clone_size: NA
cdr3_nt: TGTGCCAGTAGTATAGGCGGGGGGCAGCCGAATGAAAAACTGTTTTTT
cdr3_aa: CASSIGGGQPNEKLFF

j_call: TRBJ2-7
d_call: TRBD2
v_call: TRBV29-1
clone_size: NA
cdr3_nt: TGCAGCGTTGAAGGTACGGGAGCGGGGGCTACCTACGAGCAGTACTTC
cdr3_aa: CSVEGTGAGATYEQYF

j_call: TRBJ2-3
d_call: NA
v_call: TRBV30
clone_size: NA
cdr3_nt: TGTGCCTGGGCGACAGGGGAGGGATACACAGATACGCAGTATTTT
cdr3_aa: CAWATGEGYTDTQYF

j_call: TRBJ1-1
d_call: NA
v_call: TRBV5-8
clone_size: once
cdr3_nt: TGTGCCAGCAGCTTTGAACAGGGTGACACTGAAGCTTTCTTT
cdr3_aa: CASSFEQGDTEAFF

j_call: TRBJ1-2
d_call: NA
v_call: TRBV18
clone_size: NA
cdr3_nt: TGTGCCAGCTCCCAAACCGAGAGCTATGGCTACACCTTC
cdr3_aa: CASSQTESYGYTF

j_call: TRBJ1-5
d_call: TRBD1
v_call: TRBV15
clone_size: NA
cdr3_nt: TGTGCCACCAGCAGAGATGTAGGACAGGGGGTTGTCGGCAATCAGCCCCAGCATTTT
cdr3_aa: CATSRDVGQGVVGNQPQHF

j_call: TRBJ2-1
d_call: TRBD1
v_call: TRBV18
clone_size: NA
cdr3_nt: TGTGCCAGCTCACTGGACAGGGCCATTGGGGAGCAGTTCTTC
cdr3_aa: CASSLDRAIGEQFF

j_call: TRBJ1-1
d_call: NA
v_call: TRBV5-1
clone_size: NA
cdr3_nt: TGCGCCAGCAGCTTCAACAGGGATACTGAAGCTTTCTTT
cdr3_aa: CASSFNRDTEAFF

j_call: TRBJ2-3
d_call: NA
v_call: TRBV19
clone_size: NA
cdr3_nt: TGTGCCAGTAGTTCGTGGGGGGGCAGCACAGATACGCAGTATTTT
cdr3_aa: CASSSWGGSTDTQYF

j_call: TRBJ2-1
d_call: NA
v_call: TRBV29-1
clone_size: NA
cdr3_nt: TGCAGCGTTGAAGATACTAGGGCAAGCTCCTACAATGAGCAGTTCTTC
cdr3_aa: CSVEDTRASSYNEQFF

j_call: TRBJ1-1
d_call: NA
v_call: TRBV19
clone_size: NA
cdr3_nt: TGTGCCAGTTCAGAGAACACTGAAGCTTTCTTT
cdr3_aa: CASSENTEAFF

j_call: TRBJ1-2
d_call: TRBD1
v_call: TRBV5-6
clone_size: NA
cdr3_nt: TGTGCCAGCAGCTTGGCTAACAGGGGGATAGGGGCTAACTATGGCTACACCTTC
cdr3_aa: CASSLANRGIGANYGYTF

j_call: TRBJ2-1
d_call: NA
v_call: TRBV14
clone_size: NA
cdr3_nt: TGTGCCAGCAGCCAAGACTTTAATTACAATGAGCAGTTCTTC
cdr3_aa: CASSQDFNYNEQFF

j_call: TRBJ2-5
d_call: NA
v_call: TRBV6-6
clone_size: NA
cdr3_nt: TGTGCCAGCAGTTACTCACCCGAGCGCCTAGAGACCCAGTACTTC
cdr3_aa: CASSYSPERLETQYF

j_call: TRBJ2-1
d_call: NA
v_call: TRBV11-2
clone_size: once
cdr3_nt: TGTGCCAGCAGCCAATTTAGTGAGCAGTTCTTC
cdr3_aa: CASSQFSEQFF

j_call: TRBJ2-7
d_call: NA
v_call: TRBV5-1
clone_size: NA
cdr3_nt: TGCGCCAGCAGCTACAAGAGGGTCTCCCTAACCTACGAGCAGTACTTC
cdr3_aa: CASSYKRVSLTYEQYF

j_call: TRBJ1-3
d_call: NA
v_call: TRBV10-3
clone_size: medium-sized
cdr3_nt: TGTGCCATCAGTGAGGCGTCTGGAAACACCATATATTTT
cdr3_aa: CAISEASGNTIYF

j_call: TRBJ1-1
d_call: NA
v_call: TRBV20-1
clone_size: NA
cdr3_nt: TGCAGTGCTAGAGGGAGGACTGAAGCTTTCTTT
cdr3_aa: CSARGRTEAFF

j_call: TRBJ2-7
d_call: NA
v_call: TRBV5-1
clone_size: NA
cdr3_nt: TGCGCCAGCAGCCCCGACAGCTACGAGCAGTACTTC
cdr3_aa: CASSPDSYEQYF

j_call: TRBJ1-3
d_call: NA
v_call: TRBV4-1
clone_size: once
cdr3_nt: TGCGCCAGCAGCCAAGTGGACATGGGGTTTGTTCCGGTCGACACCATATATTTT
cdr3_aa: CASSQVDMGFVPVDTIYF

j_call: TRBJ1-5
d_call: NA
v_call: TRBV28
clone_size: NA
cdr3_nt: TGTGCCAGCAGTTTGTCCCCAGGGCAATCGAGCAATCAGCCCCAGCATTTT
cdr3_aa: CASSLSPGQSSNQPQHF

j_call: TRBJ2-5
d_call: TRBD2
v_call: TRBV10-3
clone_size: NA
cdr3_nt: TGTGCCATCAGTGAAGAACTAGCGGGAGCTAGAAAGACCCAGTACTTC
cdr3_aa: CAISEELAGARKTQYF

j_call: TRBJ2-1
d_call: TRBD2
v_call: TRBV11-2
clone_size: NA
cdr3_nt: TGTGCCAGCAGCCCGGGACTAGCGGGAGCTGGTGAGCAGTTCTTC
cdr3_aa: CASSPGLAGAGEQFF

j_call: TRBJ2-3
d_call: NA
v_call: TRBV6-1
clone_size: NA
cdr3_nt: TGTGCCAGCCTCCCGGACAGATCCCCCACAGATACGCAGTATTTT
cdr3_aa: CASLPDRSPTDTQYF

j_call: TRBJ2-3
d_call: TRBD2
v_call: TRBV27
clone_size: NA
cdr3_nt: TGTGCCAGCAGTTCCCGCAACATTCTAGCGGGAGAGATGGATACGCAGTATTTT
cdr3_aa: CASSSRNILAGEMDTQYF

j_call: TRBJ2-1
d_call: NA
v_call: TRBV19
clone_size: NA
cdr3_nt: TGTGCCAGTAGTGTGGGCGTTGAGCAGTTCTTC
cdr3_aa: CASSVGVEQFF

j_call: TRBJ1-5
d_call: NA
v_call: TRBV27
clone_size: NA
cdr3_nt: TGTGCCAGCAGTTACCAAGGAGGCAATCAGCCCCAGCATTTT
cdr3_aa: CASSYQGGNQPQHF

j_call: TRBJ2-3
d_call: NA
v_call: TRBV5-6
clone_size: NA
cdr3_nt: TGTGCCAGCAGCTTGTTCGGCGGGGGCGGAACAGATACGCAGTATTTT
cdr3_aa: CASSLFGGGGTDTQYF

j_call: TRBJ2-7
d_call: NA
v_call: TRBV10-3
clone_size: NA
cdr3_nt: TGTGCCATCAGTGAGGGCAGTCACTCCTACGAGCAGTACTTC
cdr3_aa: CAISEGSHSYEQYF

j_call: TRBJ1-5
d_call: TRBD1
v_call: TRBV6-1
clone_size: NA
cdr3_nt: TGTGCCACGGGACAGGGAATCAATCAGCCCCAGCATTTT
cdr3_aa: CATGQGINQPQHF

j_call: TRBJ1-2
d_call: NA
v_call: TRBV10-3
clone_size: NA
cdr3_nt: TGTGCCATCTCCTTGGGGGGGAACTATGGCTACACCTTC
cdr3_aa: CAISLGGNYGYTF

j_call: TRBJ1-2
d_call: NA
v_call: TRBV6-5
clone_size: NA
cdr3_nt: TGTGCCAGCAGTTACTGGGGGGGCGGCGGCTACACCTTC
cdr3_aa: CASSYWGGGGYTF

j_call: TRBJ2-1
d_call: NA
v_call: TRBV5-1
clone_size: NA
cdr3_nt: TGCGCCAGCACCCCGATCCTGACGGGAAGGGTCAACAATGAGCAGTTCTTC
cdr3_aa: CASTPILTGRVNNEQFF

j_call: TRBJ2-7
d_call: TRBD1
v_call: TRBV28
clone_size: once
cdr3_nt: TGTGCCAGCAGTTCAAGGAACAGGGGTTACTACGAGCAGTACTTC
cdr3_aa: CASSSRNRGYYEQYF

j_call: TRBJ1-4
d_call: NA
v_call: TRBV29-1
clone_size: NA
cdr3_nt: TGCAGCGTCCAGACAGTTGCTGCAACTAATGAAAAACTGTTTTTT
cdr3_aa: CSVQTVAATNEKLFF

j_call: TRBJ1-2
d_call: NA
v_call: TRBV15
clone_size: NA
cdr3_nt: TGTGCCACCAGCAGAGATAAAACACCCTATGGCTACACCTTC
cdr3_aa: CATSRDKTPYGYTF

j_call: TRBJ2-6
d_call: TRBD1
v_call: TRBV2
clone_size: NA
cdr3_nt: TGTGCCAGCAGTGGGGGACAGAGAAAGAACTCTGGGGCCAACGTCCTGACTTTC
cdr3_aa: CASSGGQRKNSGANVLTF

j_call: TRBJ2-3
d_call: TRBD2
v_call: TRBV5-1
clone_size: once
cdr3_nt: TGCGCCAGCAGCCAACCGGGGGGGCCGGAAGATACGCAGTATTTT
cdr3_aa: CASSQPGGPEDTQYF

j_call: TRBJ2-3
d_call: NA
v_call: TRBV6-5
clone_size: NA
cdr3_nt: TGTGCCAGCAATCTACGGGGCACAGATACGCAGTATTTT
cdr3_aa: CASNLRGTDTQYF

j_call: TRBJ2-7
d_call: TRBD2
v_call: TRBV27
clone_size: NA
cdr3_nt: TGTGCCAGCAGTTTCGGTAGCGGGAGTTACGAGCAGTACTTC
cdr3_aa: CASSFGSGSYEQYF